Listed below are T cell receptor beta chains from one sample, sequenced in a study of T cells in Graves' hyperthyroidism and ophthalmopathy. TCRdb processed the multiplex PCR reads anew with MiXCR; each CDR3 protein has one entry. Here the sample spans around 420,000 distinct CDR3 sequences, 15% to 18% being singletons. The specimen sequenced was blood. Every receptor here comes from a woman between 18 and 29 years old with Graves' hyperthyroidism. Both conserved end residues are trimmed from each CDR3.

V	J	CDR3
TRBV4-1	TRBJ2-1	ASSQERSGASGRIANNEQF
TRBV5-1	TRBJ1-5	ASSLDGGNQPQH
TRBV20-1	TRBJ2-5	SATLAGARETQY
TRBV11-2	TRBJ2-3	ASSTSRQVDTQY
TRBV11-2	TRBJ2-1	ASSLGPAGAYNEQF
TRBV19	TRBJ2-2	ASIKGAYTGELF
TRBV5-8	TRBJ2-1	ASSRVLRLAGGSSYNEQF
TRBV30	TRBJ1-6	AWNFGANSPLH
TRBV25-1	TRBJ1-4	ASSQGSANEKLF
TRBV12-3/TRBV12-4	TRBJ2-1	ASSFDSGTSGVYEQF
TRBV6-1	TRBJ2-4	ASSEVGASGVSKNIQY
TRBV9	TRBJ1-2	ASSPQGISYGYT
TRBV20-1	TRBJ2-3	SARERTSGSADTQY
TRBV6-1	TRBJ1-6	ASSYGPATYNSPLH
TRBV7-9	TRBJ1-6	ASCATYNSPLH
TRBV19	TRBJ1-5	ASTVWGKVDRVGNQPQH
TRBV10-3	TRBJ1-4	AISGTPTGEKLF
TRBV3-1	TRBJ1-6	ASSQATGSHNSPLH
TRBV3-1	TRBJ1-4	ASSHRGATNEKLF
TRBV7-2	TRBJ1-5	ASSSGDSNQPQH
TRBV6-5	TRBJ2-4	ASSYLAGRGNIQY
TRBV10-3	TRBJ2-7	AIREPLYEQY
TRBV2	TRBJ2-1	ASAGLAGAYNEQF
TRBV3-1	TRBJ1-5	ASSQQGSLGQPQH
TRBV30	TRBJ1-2	ALVDRVYGYT
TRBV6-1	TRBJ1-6	ASRGPISPLH
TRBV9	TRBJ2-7	ASSRDGRAYEQY
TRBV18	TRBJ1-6	ASSPPAGGYNSPLH
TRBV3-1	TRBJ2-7	ASSQRGSYEQY
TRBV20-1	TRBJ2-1	SAGGQGNEQF
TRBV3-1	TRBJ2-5	ASSQDRSSGREETQY
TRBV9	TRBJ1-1	ASSLTGTGDTEAF
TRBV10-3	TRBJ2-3	AAGRGVGTDTQY
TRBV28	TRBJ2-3	ASSFGTSGGTSTDTQY
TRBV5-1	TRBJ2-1	ASRPLAGAYNEQF
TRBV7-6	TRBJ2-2	ASSLDLVRRRELF
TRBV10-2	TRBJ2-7	ASSGSFSGSEQY
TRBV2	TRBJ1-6	ASGESGVLH
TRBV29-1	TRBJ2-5	SVERQGWETQY
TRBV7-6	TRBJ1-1	ASSRLGLNTEAF
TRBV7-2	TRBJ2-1	ASSRVGLSYNEQF
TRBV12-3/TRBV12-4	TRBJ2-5	ASSLFTGGAQY
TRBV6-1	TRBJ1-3	ASSQRDTIY
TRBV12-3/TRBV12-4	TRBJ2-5	ASSSSPGPSPPY
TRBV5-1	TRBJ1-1	ASSSVQGAGVTEAF
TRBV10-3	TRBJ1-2	AISGQGLGDGYT